This T cell receptor beta chain appears in the sequencing data of a study of vaccination and CD4 T cells after COVID-19. Turning to the study itself: Convalescent donors totaled six males and four females, including two who were Hispanic.

Oncomine TCR Beta short-read sequencing was applied to DNA from cultured CD4+ T cells. MiXCR was run by TCRdb on the PCR reads, yielding one entry per CDR3 protein. The table has just over 14,000 distinct CDR3 sequences, 52% seen once. The CDR3 spans 15 residues. Trimming cost V 3 bases and J 3 bases, with 14 bases left between them. The germline gives CDR1 SGHTA, CDR2 FQGNSA. Worth noting for this clonotype: Its cognate antigen is unknown.

Specified treatment: 10-day PBMC culture with coronavirus spike peptide pools or control peptides (ViraFEST assay). The V and J genes are TRBV7-2 and TRBJ1-2; TRBD1 is a possible D gene (5 bases). The sequence derives from a human donor who had recovered from COVID-19. Material: CD4+ T cells from blood, cultured in vitro. The DNA of the CDR3 is TGTGCCAGCAGCTTGTTTGTAGGGGCCTACTATGGCTACACCTTC. Translated: CASSLFVGAYYGYTF.